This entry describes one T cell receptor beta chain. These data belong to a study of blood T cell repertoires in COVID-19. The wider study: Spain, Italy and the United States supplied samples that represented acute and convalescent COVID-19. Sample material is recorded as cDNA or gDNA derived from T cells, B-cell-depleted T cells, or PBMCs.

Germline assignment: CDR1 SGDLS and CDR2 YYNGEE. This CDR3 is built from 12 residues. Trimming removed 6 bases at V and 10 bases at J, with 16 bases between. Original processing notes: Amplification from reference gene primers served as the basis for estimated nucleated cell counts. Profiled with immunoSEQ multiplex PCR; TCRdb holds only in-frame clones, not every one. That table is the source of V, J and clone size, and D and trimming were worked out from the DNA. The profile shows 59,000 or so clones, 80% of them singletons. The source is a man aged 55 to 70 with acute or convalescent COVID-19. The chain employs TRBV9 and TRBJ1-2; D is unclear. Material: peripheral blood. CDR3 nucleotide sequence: TGTGCCAGCACCCCCCCCTATGGAGACTACACCTTC. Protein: CASTPPYGDYTF.